This T cell receptor beta chain emerged from a study of CD8 T cells in ankylosing spondylitis. Study-wide points: Both synovial fluid and blood in reactive arthritis had previously been reported to carry some motif variants. There was reportedly significant enrichment of clones that were disease-linked in matched ankylosing spondylitis synovial fluid. Eight or nine highly homologous variants made up a TCR beta motif that seemed to typify ankylosing spondylitis blood.

Making the TCR beta libraries involved quantitative 5'-RACE with molecular barcodes. TCRdb ran MiXCR on the 5' RACE reads and lists one entry per CDR3 protein. The sample shows some 220,000 distinct CDR3 sequences, about 7.3% of them seen only once. CDR1 is SEHNR and CDR2 is FQNEAQ in the germline V gene (reference sequence). This CDR3 contains 14 residues. With 0 bases removed from V and 5 bases from J, the gap between germline ends came to 10 bases. Points on this clonotype: Its specificity is unknown.

The receptor was derived from a male donor with ankylosing spondylitis. Sequenced sample: blood, either unsorted or a sorted T cell fraction (not recorded which). The chain recombines TRBV7-9 with TRBJ1-1; D not resolved. CDR3 DNA sequence: TGTGCCAGCAGCTTAGCGGGCGGGTGGACTGAAGCTTTCTTT. This sequence encodes CASSLAGGWTEAFF.